Presented here are 26 T cell receptor beta chains from one specimen sequenced in a study of post-analysis software for immune sequencing data. Unique molecular identifiers were carried by the TCR beta cDNA libraries. TCRdb re-analysed the PCR reads in MiXCR, keeping a single row per CDR3 protein. In the table there are some 160,000 distinct CDR3 sequences, approximately 35% of which are singletons. The starting material was blood, obtained after autologous hematopoietic stem cell transplantation. The receptor source for this set is a girl under 18 with multiple sclerosis.

This clonotype turned up a few times. Sequence at one end of the junction differs from germline and may be a read error. The V and J genes are TRBV29-1 and TRBJ1-1, with TRBD1 matching 7 bases. CDR1 and CDR2 (germline): SQVTM, ANQGSEA. The length of the CDR3 is 13 residues. The CDR3 DNA reads TGCAGCGTTAAAGATGGACAGGTAACTGAAGCTTTCTTT. This translates into CSVKDGQVTEAFF. Full variable domain (outside the CDR3, taken from reference TRBV29-1 and TRBJ1-1): SAVISQKPSRDICQRGTSLTIQCQVDSQVTMMFWYRQQPGQSLTLIATANQGSEATYESGFVIDKFPISRPNLTFSTLTVSNMSPEDSSIYLCSVKDGQVTEAFFGQGTRLTVV.

This clonotype was found a few times. The chain carries TRBV3-1 and TRBJ2-2; 10 bases agree with TRBD2. This CDR3 contains 17 residues. Looked up from germline, CDR1 is LGHDT and CDR2 is YNNKEL (reference sequence). V lost 4 bases, J lost 3 bases, and 8 bases stayed unmatched. The CDR3 nucleotides read TGTGCCAGCAGCCGACTAGCGGGTGGGGGTTACACCGGGGAGCTGTTTTTT. Protein sequence: CASSRLAGGGYTGELFF.

As regards this clonotype: This may be a read error: a much more frequent sequence differs by one nucleotide. The chain combines TRBV29-1 with TRBJ2-5, with 9 positions matching TRBD2. The DNA end lines up better with TRBJ2-7; the J call may be wrong. Germline V gene data show CDR1 as SQVTM and CDR2 as ANQGSEA. The CDR3 has 13 residues. The CDR3 here is CSVGIAGAYEQYF. The CDR3 DNA follows: TGCAGCGTTGGGATAGCGGGAGCCTACGAGCAGTACTTC.

In its sample, this clonotype was seen a few times. The gene calls are TRBV9 and TRBJ1-6; 9 bases fit TRBD1. The J segment lost 7 bases and the V segment lost 3 bases, leaving 5 bases of the junction unmatched. This CDR3 spans 15 amino acids. CDR1 and CDR2 (germline): SGDLS, YYNGEE. CDR3 loop: CASSAGTGTNSPLHF. The CDR3 nucleotides read TGTGCCAGCAGCGCAGGGACAGGGACCAATTCACCCCTCCACTTT.

The chain joins TRBV12-3 or TRBV12-4 to TRBJ2-7; no clear D. V shed 3 bases and J shed 3 bases, with 3 bases lying between them. The CDR3 length is 11 residues. The CDR3 loop is CASSFFYEQYF. CDR3 coding DNA: TGTGCCAGCAGTTTTTTCTACGAGCAGTACTTC.

This clonotype was picked up a small number of times. V and J are TRBV28 and TRBJ2-7, with 7 bases matching TRBD2. V was pared by 2 bases and J by 2 bases, with 3 bases of the junction left unmatched. There are 14 residues in the CDR3. Germline V CDR1 and CDR2: MDHEN, SYDVKM. The CDR3 reads CASSLGGRPYEQYF. CDR3 DNA sequence: TGTGCCAGCAGTTTAGGCGGGAGACCCTACGAGCAGTACTTC. The full variable domain, its missing parts supplied by reference TRBV28 and TRBJ2-7, is DVKVTQSSRYLVKRTGEKVFLECVQDMDHENMFWYRQDPGLGLRLIYFSYDVKMKEKGDIPEGYSVSREKKERFSLILESASTNQTSMYLCASSLGGRPYEQYFGPGTRLTVT.

The chain carries TRBV12-3 or TRBV12-4 and TRBJ2-5; no clear D gene. Between the trimmed V and J ends, which lost 6 bases and 4 bases, there was a span of 9 bases. CDR3 length equals 12 residues. The CDR3 DNA follows: TGTGCCAGCAGCCTGTATGGAGAGACCCAGTACTTC. Translating it yields CASSLYGETQYF.

This chain joins TRBV24-1 and TRBJ2-1, with D possibly TRBD2 on 6 matching bases. Trimming cost V 2 bases and J 5 bases, with 18 bases left between them. This CDR3 is built from 17 residues. Per the germline V gene, CDR1 is KGHDR and CDR2 is SFDVKD. The CDR3: CATSDSEWRDYNNEQFF. The CDR3 coding sequence is TGTGCCACCAGTGATTCGGAGTGGCGGGATTACAACAATGAGCAGTTCTTC.

This clonotype was seen a few times. The chain recombines TRBV10-3 with TRBJ2-5; no firm D call. The tail of the sequence fits TRBJ2-7 better, so the J call may be wrong. This CDR3 has 13 residues. Germline V lookup: CDR1 ENHRY, CDR2 SYGVKD. Written as DNA, the CDR3 is TGTGCCATCAGTGAGTCTACTTGGGGCGAGCAGTACTTC. Residues: CAISESTWGEQYF.

This clonotype was observed at least ten times. CDR3 sequence reads: CASSFGGALYEQYF. The CDR3 coding sequence is TGTGCCAGCAGTTTTGGGGGGGCTTTGTACGAGCAGTACTTC. The rearrangement links TRBV12-3 or TRBV12-4 to TRBJ2-7; a weak D match, TRBD2 (7 bases). The V gene lost 3 bases and the J gene lost 4 bases, with 13 bases spanning the gap. This CDR3 region has 14 residues.

The chain combines TRBV12-3 or TRBV12-4 with TRBJ2-1; TRBD2 matches 9 bases. The CDR3 contains 14 residues. V shed 5 bases, J shed 8 bases, and the junction held 7 bases outside the gene matches. Here the CDR3 reads CASSLSGRPDEQFF. DNA for the CDR3: TGTGCCAGCAGTCTCAGCGGGAGGCCCGATGAGCAGTTCTTC.

CDR3 sequence: CASSRGMDTEAFF. DNA of the CDR3: TGTGCCAGCAGTAGAGGAATGGACACTGAAGCTTTCTTT. This chain joins TRBV27 and TRBJ1-1; D remains unclear. Looked up from germline, CDR1 is MNHEY and CDR2 is SMNVEV (reference sequence). This CDR3 spans 13 amino acids. The ends were cut back, 5 bases at V and 3 bases at J, with 10 bases in the middle.

On this clonotype: The junction departs from germline at one end; a sequencing error may be responsible. V usage is TRBV10-3 and J usage is TRBJ2-4; no firm D call. The CDR3 totals 13 residues. CDR1 and CDR2 (germline): ENHRY, SYGVKD. The CDR3 loop is CAVSESRQNIQYF. CDR3 in DNA: TGTGCCGTCAGTGAGTCGAGGCAAAACATTCAGTACTTC.

The chain couples TRBV20-1 to TRBJ2-5; D is perhaps TRBD1 (6 bases). The CDR3 is made up of 15 amino acids. V was clipped by 4 bases and J by 2 bases, with 17 bases between them. CDR1 and CDR2 (germline): DFQATT, SNEGSKA (reference sequence). CDR3 in DNA: TGCAGTGCTACTAGACAGGACGGGCGGCAAGAGACCCAGTACTTC. Amino acid sequence: CSATRQDGRQETQYF.

The chain is built from TRBV7-2 and TRBJ1-1; D is ambiguous. Germline CDR1 is SGHTA and CDR2 is FQGNSA. V dropped 6 bases and J dropped 2 bases, with 13 bases sitting between them. This CDR3 region has 14 residues. CDR3 region: CASSRRTGNTEAFF. The CDR3 nucleotides are TGTGCCAGCAGTCGCCGGACGGGAAACACTGAAGCTTTCTTT.

This clonotype was seen a handful of times. J is TRBJ2-1 and V is TRBV3-1, with 7 bases aligning to TRBD2. Trimming cost V 1 base and J 2 bases; bases outside gene matches: 2. From germline, CDR1 is LGHDT and CDR2 YNNKEL (reference sequence). The CDR3 length is 15 residues. The CDR3 region is CASSQVGGAYNEQFF. The CDR3, as DNA: TGTGCCAGCAGCCAAGTTGGGGGGGCCTACAATGAGCAGTTCTTC.

V gene TRBV12-3 or TRBV12-4 combines with J gene TRBJ2-1, with no clear D. V lost 6 bases, J lost 8 bases, and 8 bases lay in between. The CDR3 runs 11 residues. The CDR3 nucleotides read TGTGCCAGCAGCCCCCTTGATGAGCAGTTCTTC. Encoded protein: CASSPLDEQFF.

This clonotype was counted ten times or more. The CDR3 DNA sequence: TGCAGTGCTAGCACAGGACAGACCTACTATGGCTACACCTTC. It encodes CSASTGQTYYGYTF. The chain carries TRBV20-1 and TRBJ1-2, with a weak D call TRBD1 (6 bases). Per the germline V gene, CDR1 is DFQATT and CDR2 is SNEGSKA (reference sequence). CDR3 size: 14 residues. V lost 3 bases, J lost 3 bases, and 14 bases lay in between.

This clonotype was observed a few times. V and J are TRBV12-3 or TRBV12-4 and TRBJ2-7; 7 nucleotides agree with TRBD1. The CDR3 loop spans 14 amino acids. J lost 2 bases, V lost 7 bases, and 8 bases had no gene match. The DNA of the CDR3 is TGTGCCAGCACCATGGGACAGCTTACCTACGAGCAGTACTTC. Translation gives CASTMGQLTYEQYF.

This chain joins TRBV27 and TRBJ2-3; D is ambiguous. The CDR3 is 15 residues long. V was shortened by 2 bases and J by 5 bases, with 14 bases between the two germline ends. Looked up from germline, CDR1 is MNHEY and CDR2 is SMNVEV (reference sequence). CDR3 protein: CASSLMQLPGDTQYF. In DNA form, the CDR3 reads TGTGCCAGCAGTTTAATGCAGCTTCCGGGAGATACGCAGTATTTT.

V and J are TRBV5-1 and TRBJ1-1; 7 bases are shared with TRBD1. Losses at the gene ends were 4 bases for V and 3 bases for J; bases not matched to a gene: 9. Per the germline V gene, CDR1 is SGHRS and CDR2 is YFSETQ. This CDR3 spans 15 amino acids. The CDR3 loop reads CASSPAGGTDTEAFF. The CDR3 DNA is TGCGCCAGCAGCCCGGCAGGGGGAACGGACACTGAAGCTTTCTTT.

The chain employs TRBV4-1 and TRBJ2-1; TRBD2 matches at 12 bases. This CDR3 region has 21 residues. Germline V CDR1 and CDR2: MGHRA, YSYEKL. V shed 0 bases, J shed 4 bases, and the junction held 16 bases outside the gene matches. In DNA, the CDR3 is TGCGCCAGCAGCCAAGATCCGATAACTAGCGGGGGGCTGGGGGGTTACAATGAGCAGTTCTTC. Translating it yields CASSQDPITSGGLGGYNEQFF.

This clonotype has a handful of counts. The chain is built from TRBV24-1 and TRBJ2-3; 9 nucleotides align to TRBD2. The CDR3 contains 16 residues. Germline V CDR1 and CDR2: KGHDR, SFDVKD. The V segment lost 4 bases and the J segment 5 bases; nucleotides outside the gene matches: 9. The CDR3 nucleotides are TGTGCCACCAGTGACCCGGGACTAGCTAGGGGAGATACGCAGTATTTT. Translating gives CATSDPGLARGDTQYF.

Note on this clonotype: A read error may explain this, as a much larger clone is one base away. The genes are TRBV12-3 or TRBV12-4 and TRBJ2-1; 8 positions agree with TRBD2. V trimming: 3 bases; J trimming: 10 bases; junction bases outside the gene matches: 2. The CDR3 sequence is 12 residues long. The CDR3 region has the DNA TGTGCCAGCAGTTTCCGGGAGGGGGAGCAGTTCTTC. Amino acids: CASSFREGEQFF.

The V and J genes are TRBV6-1 and TRBJ1-5, with D unclear. Per the germline V gene, CDR1 is MNHNS and CDR2 is SASEGT. V lost 6 bases, J lost 0 bases, and 9 bases lay in between. The CDR3 has 14 residues. Here the CDR3 DNA reads TGTGCCAGCAGCGTAGGTCATAGCAATCAGCCCCAGCATTTT. Translation gives CASSVGHSNQPQHF.

The V and J genes are TRBV29-1 and TRBJ2-5, with D perhaps given as TRBD1 or TRBD2 (5 bases each). Per germline, CDR1 SQVTM and CDR2 ANQGSEA. The CDR3 length is 13 residues. V shed 6 bases and J shed 4 bases, with 15 bases lying between them. The CDR3 bases are TGCAGCGTCGACCGAGGGGATTTAGAGACCCAGTACTTC. It translates to CSVDRGDLETQYF.